The rows below give T cell receptor beta chains drawn from one sample of a study of monozygotic twins with cystic fibrosis. Sequencing was performed with immunoSEQ multiplex PCR; in TCRdb, only in-frame clones are kept and a portion is missing. The table lists more than 9,000 clones, roughly 85% of them singletons. The source material was blood. The receptor source for this set is a man aged 18 to 35 with cystic fibrosis. CDR3s include the opening cysteine and the closing phenylalanine or tryptophan. The D gene is left open where the match is weak. Clone size, where shown, is once, few, many, or a class for clones that have expanded.

TRBJ2-7	TRBD2	NA	15	TRBV19	CASSRWASGNYEQYF	TGTGCCAGTAGTAGGTGGGCTAGCGGAAACTACGAGCAGTACTTC
TRBJ1-1	NA	NA	11	TRBV30	CAWGGDTEAFF	TGTGCCTGGGGAGGGGACACTGAAGCTTTCTTT
TRBJ1-3	NA	NA	14	TRBV9	CASSVAGDGNTIYF	TGTGCCAGCAGCGTAGCAGGGGACGGAAACACCATATATTTT
TRBJ1-1	NA	few	14	TRBV2	CASWGGQMNTEAFF	TGTGCCAGCTGGGGGGGACAAATGAACACTGAAGCTTTCTTT
TRBJ2-5	TRBD2	NA	15	TRBV11-3	CASSFSGRAGETQYF	TGTGCCAGCAGCTTTAGCGGGAGGGCCGGTGAGACCCAGTACTTC
TRBJ2-2	NA	NA	16	TRBV7-9	CASSSSAAEEAGELFF	TGTGCCAGCAGCTCCTCGGCAGCGGAGGAGGCCGGGGAGCTGTTTTTT
TRBJ1-2	TRBD1	once	15	TRBV7-2	CASSHRDRALYGYTF	TGTGCCAGCAGCCACCGGGACAGGGCTCTCTATGGCTACACCTTC
TRBJ2-7	NA	NA	23	TRBV19	CASSTQRAESLAWEDYSDYEQYF	TGTGCCAGTAGTACCCAACGGGCAGAATCCCTAGCGTGGGAGGACTATAGTGACTACGAGCAGTACTTC
TRBJ2-7	NA	NA	14	TRBV5-6	CASSLGRSTYEQYF	TGTGCCAGCAGCCTGGGACGTTCAACCTACGAGCAGTACTTC
TRBJ1-2	NA	few	12	TRBV2	CASSEFPRGYTF	TGTGCCAGCAGTGAGTTCCCACGTGGCTACACCTTC
TRBJ2-1	TRBD2	NA	15	TRBV10-1	CASSGTAGDSNEQFF	TGCGCCAGCAGTGGGACAGCGGGGGACTCAAATGAGCAGTTCTTC
TRBJ2-1	TRBD2	NA	16	TRBV7-3	CASSLYSGAPYNEQFF	TGTGCCAGCAGCCTCTATAGCGGGGCCCCCTACAATGAGCAGTTCTTC
TRBJ2-5	NA	NA	11	TRBV5-6	CASSSLGPVDF	TGTGCCAGCAGCTCCCTGGGCCCTGTGGACTTC
TRBJ1-2	TRBD1	NA	11	TRBV7-2	CASFTQGDYTF	TGTGCCAGCTTCACACAGGGGGACTACACCTTC
TRBJ2-7	TRBD2	NA	13	TRBV29-1	CSVEREGGYEQYF	TGCAGCGTTGAGCGGGAGGGCGGCTACGAGCAGTACTTC
TRBJ2-7	NA	once	13	TRBV6-5	CASSYGFFYEQYF	TGTGCCAGCAGTTATGGATTTTTTTACGAGCAGTACTTC
TRBJ2-4	NA	NA	13	TRBV5-1	CASSLGRDSSLYF	TGCGCCAGCAGCTTGGGACGCGACAGCTCCCTCTACTTC
TRBJ2-7	NA	NA	15	TRBV10-3	CAISESKRHSYEQYF	TGTGCCATCAGTGAGTCGAAACGGCACTCCTACGAGCAGTACTTC
TRBJ1-2	NA	NA	15	TRBV7-9	CASSLAGRGAIGYTF	TGTGCCAGCAGCTTAGCAGGGAGAGGGGCTATTGGCTACACCTTC
TRBJ1-2	NA	NA	15	TRBV4-2	CASSQPRDPNYGYTF	TGTGCCAGCAGCCAACCCCGGGACCCTAACTATGGCTACACCTTC
TRBJ2-6	NA	NA	18	TRBV5-1	CASSPWGGDSSGANVLTF	TGCGCCAGCAGCCCTTGGGGCGGGGACAGCTCTGGGGCCAACGTCCTGACTTTC
TRBJ1-4	TRBD1	NA	15	TRBV30	CAWSTGTGALEKLFF	TGTGCCTGGAGTACGGGGACAGGGGCTCTTGAAAAACTGTTTTTT
TRBJ1-2	NA	NA	15	TRBV6-5	CASSPRGRNNYGYTF	TGTGCCAGCAGCCCAAGGGGACGGAATAACTATGGCTACACCTTC
TRBJ1-4	NA	NA	14	TRBV27	CASSLGTVNEKLFF	TGTGCCAGCAGTTTGGGGACTGTTAATGAAAAACTGTTTTTT
TRBJ2-2	NA	NA	19	TRBV27	CASSLSGIWGRGETGELFF	TGTGCCAGCAGTTTATCGGGTATTTGGGGGCGCGGGGAGACCGGGGAGCTGTTTTTT
TRBJ1-2	NA	NA	14	TRBV29-1	CSVKRTDATYGYTF	TGCAGCGTAAAACGGACAGACGCGACCTATGGCTACACCTTC
TRBJ1-1	TRBD1	once	15	TRBV7-8	CASSTQTGGATEAFF	TGTGCCAGCAGCACCCAGACAGGGGGCGCGACTGAAGCTTTCTTT
TRBJ1-2	NA	NA	13	TRBV27	CASSRSTSGGYTF	TGTGCCAGCAGTCGGAGTACATCGGGTGGCTACACCTTC
TRBJ2-1	TRBD2	once	15	TRBV9	CASSASGGLYNEQFF	TGTGCCAGCAGCGCTAGCGGGGGCCTCTACAATGAGCAGTTCTTC
TRBJ2-7	NA	NA	17	TRBV7-8	CASSLTPTGLRPYEQYF	TGTGCCAGCAGCCTAACACCTACAGGGTTGCGGCCCTACGAGCAGTACTTC
TRBJ2-1	TRBD2	NA	15	TRBV6-4	CASSDSAGGTNEQFF	TGTGCCAGCAGTGATTCAGCGGGAGGGACCAATGAGCAGTTCTTC
TRBJ2-7	NA	NA	12	TRBV11-2	CASSLISYEQYF	TGTGCCAGCAGCTTAATCTCCTACGAGCAGTACTTC
TRBJ2-3	TRBD2	few	16	TRBV4-2	CASSQDYGGGTDTQYF	TGTGCCAGCAGCCAAGATTACGGGGGGGGCACAGATACGCAGTATTTT
TRBJ2-7	TRBD1	NA	14	TRBV6-5	CASSYSGWGQRQYF	TGTGCCAGCAGTTACTCCGGATGGGGACAGCGGCAGTACTTC
TRBJ1-1	NA	once	15	TRBV5-5	CASSFGGRINTEAFF	TGTGCCAGCAGCTTCGGGGGACGGATAAACACTGAAGCTTTCTTT
TRBJ1-1	NA	NA	12	TRBV6-1	CASSGDSSEAFF	TGTGCCAGCAGCGGAGACAGTTCAGAAGCTTTCTTT
TRBJ2-7	NA	NA	14	TRBV7-3	CASSLAGPPYEQYF	TGTGCCAGCAGCTTGGCAGGGCCCCCCTACGAGCAGTACTTC
TRBJ1-3	NA	few	13	TRBV2	CASGSDGYNTIYF	TGTGCCAGCGGGTCGGACGGATACAACACCATATATTTT
TRBJ1-2	NA	NA	13	TRBV10-3	CAISTTGFDGYTF	TGTGCCATCAGCACAACAGGGTTCGATGGCTACACCTTC
TRBJ2-2	NA	once	13	TRBV5-1	CASSLVGPGELFF	TGCGCCAGCAGCTTGGTGGGACCCGGGGAGCTGTTTTTT
TRBJ2-3	TRBD2	NA	16	TRBV10-3	CAISDGRGASTDTQYF	TGTGCCATCAGCGACGGGCGGGGGGCCAGCACAGATACGCAGTATTTT
TRBJ2-3	TRBD1	once	15	TRBV13	CASSPGGLSTDTQYF	TGTGCCAGCAGCCCAGGGGGCCTGAGCACAGATACGCAGTATTTT
TRBJ1-3	NA	once	11	TRBV6-5	CASSRGGTIYF	TGTGCCAGCAGCCGGGGGGGGACCATATATTTT
TRBJ2-5	TRBD2	NA	15	TRBV23-1	CASSQTSGGGKTQYF	TGCGCCAGCAGTCAAACTAGCGGGGGGGGGAAGACCCAGTACTTC
TRBJ2-1	NA	once	13	TRBV7-3	CASSLVASNEQFF	TGTGCCAGCAGCTTAGTGGCTAGCAATGAGCAGTTCTTC
TRBJ1-4	NA	NA	14	TRBV7-9	CASSYPWGNEKLFF	TGTGCCAGCAGTTACCCCTGGGGGAATGAAAAACTGTTTTTT
TRBJ1-1	NA	NA	14	TRBV9	CASSVQGIGTEAFF	TGTGCCAGCAGCGTACAGGGAATTGGCACTGAAGCTTTCTTT
TRBJ2-1	TRBD1	NA	19	TRBV11-1	CASSLASVFRDRGYNEQFF	TGTGCCAGCAGCTTAGCCTCAGTCTTCCGGGACAGGGGCTACAATGAGCAGTTCTTC
TRBJ1-1	NA	NA	14	TRBV7-9	CASSRSTGFTEAFF	TGTGCCAGCAGCCGGTCCACAGGGTTTACTGAAGCTTTCTTT
TRBJ2-7	NA	NA	12	TRBV6-1	CASSEGSHEQYF	TGTGCCAGCAGTGAAGGTTCCCACGAGCAGTACTTC
TRBJ1-4	NA	NA	16	TRBV28	CASSSRLGRVHEKLFF	TGTGCCAGCAGCAGTCGACTGGGGAGGGTACATGAAAAACTGTTTTTT
TRBJ2-3	NA	NA	14	TRBV10-1	CASSDPQGLDTQYF	TGCGCCAGCAGTGACCCTCAGGGGCTAGATACGCAGTATTTT
TRBJ2-2	NA	NA	13	TRBV6-4	CASSVGNTGELFF	TGTGCCAGCAGTGTAGGAAACACCGGGGAGCTGTTTTTT
TRBJ1-1	TRBD1	once	12	TRBV30	CAWGTVNTEAFF	TGTGCCTGGGGGACAGTGAACACTGAAGCTTTCTTT
TRBJ2-5	NA	few	17	TRBV11-2	CASSLRNRERSRETQYF	TGTGCCAGCAGCTTACGTAACAGAGAGCGAAGTCGAGAGACCCAGTACTTC
TRBJ2-5	NA	NA	14	TRBV2	CASASGGEMETQYF	TGTGCCAGTGCGAGTGGCGGGGAGATGGAGACCCAGTACTTC
TRBJ2-3	TRBD1	NA	15	TRBV12-5	CASGWLTGGSDTQYF	TGTGCTAGTGGTTGGCTGACAGGGGGATCAGATACGCAGTATTTT